A single TCR beta chain is shown here with its context. These data come from a study of blood T cell repertoires in COVID-19. At the level of the study: The United States, Italy and Spain supplied acute and convalescent COVID-19 samples. PBMCs, B-cell-depleted T cells, or T cells were the source of the cDNA or gDNA that made up the material.

Germline V gene sequence: CDR1 MGHRA, CDR2 YSYEKL. This CDR3 spans 16 amino acids. V was clipped by 0 bases and J by 7 bases; unmatched bases: 6. Data came from immunoSEQ multiplex PCR; TCRdb stores just in-frame clones and leaves some out. The table records tens of thousands of clones, roughly 74% of them present only once. The gene calls are TRBV4-1 and TRBJ2-3; TRBD2 matches 11 bases. The source material was peripheral blood. The receptor was isolated from a man older than 75 with active or convalescent COVID-19. The chain's CDR3 is CASSQEGSGRVNTQYF. Written as DNA, the CDR3 is TGCGCCAGCAGCCAAGAAGGTAGCGGGAGGGTGAATACGCAGTATTTT.